This TCR beta chain derives from a study of shared clonotypes between healthy human individuals. Overall study results and limits: Clonotypes not shared had lower generation probabilities than those common to all four donors. Generally, naive subsets (rather than memory subsets) showed larger estimated richness.

TCRdb's copy holds only in-frame clones and misses some; the assay was immunoSEQ multiplex PCR. The sample shows 1 million to 1.2 million clones, roughly 77% of them seen only once. This clone has just one count. Its specificity is unknown. V was pared by 4 bases and J by 6 bases, with 15 bases between. Germline assignment: CDR1 MDHEN and CDR2 SYDVKM. There are 15 residues in the CDR3. The sample comprised memory CD4+ T cells from PBMCs. Subset of the sample: CD45RA-negative fraction. The V and J genes are TRBV28 and TRBJ2-2, with D tentatively TRBD1 (6 bases). This receptor was identified in a man in his late teens or twenties in good health. Some clones in this sample may be carry-over from other donors' samples. CDR3: CASSWEKGGSGELFF. In nucleotides, the CDR3 is TGTGCCAGCAGTTGGGAGAAAGGGGGATCCGGGGAGCTGTTTTTT.